This is a list of T cell receptor beta chains from one sample in a study of OX40 agonist ivuxolimab in advanced cancers. The method was immunoSEQ multiplex PCR; TCRdb's version includes in-frame clones alone and lacks a portion of them. The top ten clones hold 4.5% to 5% of a sample with 65,000 or so clones, roughly 85% of them seen once. The specimen was CD4+ or CD8+ T cells sorted from blood, collected in a trial of the OX40 agonist ivuxolimab. Receptors originate from an adult with an advanced solid tumor such as melanoma, head and neck, liver or kidney cancer. The CDR3 runs from the conserved cysteine through the conserved F or W. The D gene is left open where the match is weak. The size field is filled for only some rows; it gives once, few, many or a size class.

abundance	d_gene	j_gene	v_gene	CDR3nt	CDR3aa
-	-	TRBJ2-1	TRBV21-1	TGTGCCAGCCCCAACGAGGGGCACGGCAGGGGGATCGGCAATGAGCAGTTCTTC	CASPNEGHGRGIGNEQFF
-	-	TRBJ1-2	TRBV4-3	TGCGCCAGCAGCCAAGATCTAAAGGCGGTAGACTATGGCTACACCTTC	CASSQDLKAVDYGYTF
-	TRBD1	TRBJ1-2	TRBV5-1	TGCGCCAGCAGCGGACAGGGGGCGGTCTATGGCTACACCTTC	CASSGQGAVYGYTF
-	-	TRBJ2-2	TRBV19	TGTGCCAGTAGTATAGGCGTGCGGGTCGGCTCCTCGAACACCGGGGAGCTGTTTTTT	CASSIGVRVGSSNTGELFF
once	-	TRBJ2-1	TRBV4-2	TGTGCCAGCAGCCAAGATCCTGGGGACGTTTACAATGAGCAGTTCTTC	CASSQDPGDVYNEQFF
-	TRBD1	TRBJ1-4	TRBV5-4	TGTGCCAGCAGCTTTTGGGACAGGGTAAATGAAAAACTGTTTTTT	CASSFWDRVNEKLFF
-	-	TRBJ1-2	TRBV7-2	TGTGCCAGCAGCCGAGATACCGGGACCGCGGATGGCTACACCTTC	CASSRDTGTADGYTF
-	TRBD2	TRBJ2-3	TRBV5-1	TGCGCCAGCAGCCTCCCGCTTGGGAGCGGGGGGGCTTCAGATACGCAGTATTTT	CASSLPLGSGGASDTQYF
-	TRBD2	TRBJ2-5	TRBV19	TGTGCCAGTAGTGGGACTAGCGGGGCCAGGGAGACCCAGTACTTC	CASSGTSGARETQYF
-	-	TRBJ2-7	TRBV28	TGTGCCAGCAGCCAGGGGACTACGTACGAGCAGTACTTC	CASSQGTTYEQYF
-	-	TRBJ1-1	TRBV5-4	TGTGCCAGCAGCAGGGTGGGAATGAACACTGAAGCTTTCTTT	CASSRVGMNTEAFF
-	TRBD1	TRBJ1-1	TRBV5-1	TGCGCCAGCAGCTTGGAGCCCACAGGGGGTGCTTTCTTT	CASSLEPTGGAFF
-	TRBD2	TRBJ2-5	TRBV30	TGTGCCTGGAGTCCAGGGACTAGCGGGATAGAGACCCAGTACTTC	CAWSPGTSGIETQYF
-	-	TRBJ1-5	TRBV28	TGTGCCAGCAGTACACCGACAGGATCCTATCAGCCCCAGCATTTT	CASSTPTGSYQPQHF
-	-	TRBJ2-3	TRBV9	TGTGCCAGCAGCGTAACCGGGTCTGATACGCAGTATTTT	CASSVTGSDTQYF
-	-	TRBJ2-3	TRBV4-3	TGCGCCAGCAGCCAATATCCTACAGATACGCAGTATTTT	CASSQYPTDTQYF